The 9 T cell receptor beta chains in this list originate from one sample, sequenced in a study of T cells in Graves' hyperthyroidism and ophthalmopathy. TCR beta CDR3 region amplification was performed from RNA transcripts. The HTBI primer set served for first-round RT-PCR of the TCR CDR3. Using its own MiXCR run on the multiplex PCR reads, TCRdb lists one record per CDR3 protein. The data contain about 520,000 distinct CDR3 sequences, around a quarter of them seen just once; the ten biggest clones take up 11%. The sequenced sample was blood. Every receptor here comes from a woman in her 30s with Graves' ophthalmopathy.

This clonotype was detected ten times or more. V and J are TRBV5-1 and TRBJ1-1, with TRBD1 matching 9 bases. Germline lookup yields CDR1 SGHRS and CDR2 YFSETQ. V shed 4 bases and J 3 bases; nucleotides not matched to a gene: 10. The CDR3 runs 16 residues. The CDR3 sequence: CASSRGQGLVDTEAFF. The CDR3 region has the DNA TGCGCCAGCAGCCGGGGACAGGGCTTGGTTGACACTGAAGCTTTCTTT. The whole variable domain, filled in from reference TRBV5-1 and TRBJ1-1, reads KAGVTQTPRYLIKTRGQQVTLSCSPISGHRSVSWYQQTPGQGLQFLFEYFSETQRNKGNFPGRFSGRQFSNSRSEMNVSTLELGDSALYLCASSRGQGLVDTEAFFGQGTRLTVV.

V usage is TRBV6-1 and J usage is TRBJ2-7; possibly TRBD1 for D (6 bases). The germline gives CDR1 MNHNS, CDR2 SASEGT. Trimming took 4 bases from V and 3 from J, leaving 10 bases between them. This CDR3 comprises 13 residues. In DNA form, the CDR3 reads TGTGCCAGCAGTGTAGGGACACGCTACGAGCAGTACTTC. Translation: CASSVGTRYEQYF.

This clonotype was seen repeatedly, ten times or more. V and J are TRBV27 and TRBJ2-6, with TRBD2 identical over 12 bases. This CDR3 comprises 18 residues. Unmatched junction bases numbered 6, after V lost 6 bases and J lost 0 bases. Germline V gene data show CDR1 as MNHEY and CDR2 as SMNVEV (reference sequence). The CDR3 DNA reads TGTGCCAGCAGAGGCCGGACTAGCGGGGACTCTGGGGCCAACGTCCTGACTTTC. Translating gives CASRGRTSGDSGANVLTF.

In its sample, this clonotype was seen many times. This rearrangement joins TRBV5-8 to TRBJ2-7, with D possibly TRBD1 on 6 matching bases. Germline V gene data show CDR1 as SGHTS and CDR2 as YDEGEE. This CDR3 contains 15 residues. V was trimmed by 0 bases and J by 3 bases, leaving 13 bases between them. Here the CDR3 reads CASSLEPGQNYEQYF. The CDR3 DNA is TGTGCCAGCAGCTTGGAGCCGGGACAAAACTACGAGCAGTACTTC.

The chain joins TRBV7-9 to TRBJ1-2, with a tentative D call TRBD1 (5 bases). V shed 5 bases and J shed 7 bases, with 20 bases lying between them. Germline V gene sequence: CDR1 SEHNR, CDR2 FQNEAQ (reference sequence). CDR3 length equals 15 residues. In DNA form, the CDR3 reads TGTGCCAGCAGCAAAGGGGCAGCGCTCCCGGGTGGCTACACCTTC. Its translation is CASSKGAALPGGYTF. Filled out from reference TRBV7-9 and TRBJ1-2, the complete variable domain reads DTGVSQNPRHKITKRGQNVTFRCDPISEHNRLYWYRQTLGQGPEFLTYFQNEAQLEKSRLLSDRFSAERPKGSFSTLEIQRTEQGDSAMYLCASSKGAALPGGYTFGSGTRLTVV.

The table lists this clonotype with many counts. The V and J genes are TRBV19 and TRBJ1-1; a weak D match, TRBD1 (6 bases). V was shortened by 6 bases and J by 12 bases, with 20 bases between the two germline ends. From germline, CDR1 is LNHDA and CDR2 SQIVND (reference sequence). This CDR3 is 13 amino acids long. CDR3 region: CASRPQGAGGSFF. The CDR3 region has the DNA TGTGCCAGTAGACCACAGGGTGCCGGGGGGTCTTTCTTT. Combining the CDR3 with reference TRBV19 and TRBJ1-1 gives the whole variable domain DGGITQSPKYLFRKEGQNVTLSCEQNLNHDAMYWYRQDPGQGLRLIYYSQIVNDFQKGDIAEGYSVSREKKESFPLTVTSAQKNPTAFYLCASRPQGAGGSFFGQGTRLTVV.

This clonotype was seen ten or more times. The V gene is TRBV6-4, the J gene TRBJ1-1; TRBD1 aligns across 12 bases. Trimming at V came to 6 bases and at J to 0 bases, leaving 8 bases not matched to a gene. This CDR3 has 17 residues. Germline V gene data show CDR1 as MRHNA and CDR2 as SNTAGT. CDR3 in DNA: TGTGCCAGCAGCCCCGGGACAGGGGGCGTTTTGAACACTGAAGCTTTCTTT. It specifies CASSPGTGGVLNTEAFF.

The gene calls are TRBV28 and TRBJ2-2; D gene unclear. Germline V CDR1 and CDR2: MDHEN, SYDVKM. V lost 7 bases to trimming and J lost 5 bases, with 14 bases between them. This CDR3 is 14 amino acids long. The CDR3 nucleotides are TGTGCCAGCAATCCTAAGTTCCCTACCGGGGAGCTGTTTTTT. It translates to CASNPKFPTGELFF.

Many counts were recorded for this clonotype. The chain joins TRBV27 to TRBJ2-5; D gene uncertain. CDR3 length: 13 amino acids. Germline-derived CDR1 and CDR2 are MNHEY and SMNVEV (reference sequence). V dropped 2 bases and J dropped 4 bases, with 8 bases sitting between them. The CDR3 DNA reads as TGTGCCAGCAGTTTAATGGGTCGAGAGACCCAGTACTTC. The encoded protein is CASSLMGRETQYF.